This T cell receptor beta chain was retrieved from a study of T cells in Graves' hyperthyroidism and ophthalmopathy. Study conclusions and caveats: In simple terms, a model built on 13 V-J features told ophthalmopathy apart from stable hyperthyroidism.

TCR beta CDR3 regions were amplified from RNA transcripts. With the HTBI primer set, the TCR CDR3 went through a first round of RT-PCR. TCRdb ran MiXCR on the multiplex PCR reads and lists one entry per CDR3 protein. The sample lists under 800,000 distinct CDR3 sequences; 12% to 15% were seen once. CDR3 length: 14 residues. Germline assignment: CDR1 DFQATT and CDR2 SNEGSKA (reference sequence). Trimming took off 3 bases at V and 3 bases at J, with 14 bases between the two ends. Reasons for excluding patients were uncontrolled infection, other autoimmune disease, pregnancy or lactation. Many counts were recorded for this clonotype. What it binds is not known.

This sequence originates from a woman between 18 and 29 years old with Graves' hyperthyroidism. This sequence joins TRBV20-1 and TRBJ2-5; possibly TRBD2 for D (6 bases). Sequenced input: blood. Written as DNA, the CDR3 is TGCAGTGCTAGTAGCGGAACTGCCAAAGAGACCCAGTACTTC. Protein: CSASSGTAKETQYF.